Sequencing of this T cell receptor (beta chain) was carried out in a study of blood T cell repertoires in COVID-19. Background on the study: COVID-19 samples collected from the United States, Italy and Spain covered acute and convalescent phases.

This CDR3 contains 14 residues. V lost 4 bases, J lost 9 bases, and 16 bases lay in between. Germline CDR1 MNHEY, CDR2 SMNVEV (reference sequence). The method was immunoSEQ multiplex PCR; TCRdb's version includes in-frame clones alone and lacks a portion of them. Of about 72,000 clones in the sample, under 90% were seen once. Sequencing used peripheral blood. The chain employs TRBV27 and TRBJ1-5; a possible D gene is TRBD1 (6 bases). The receptor was derived from a man between 65 and 85 years old with active or convalescent COVID-19. The CDR3 loop reads CASSWGGRGGPQHF. In DNA, the CDR3 is TGTGCCAGCAGTTGGGGGGGCCGAGGTGGGCCCCAGCATTTT.